This TCR beta chain was identified during a study of T cell responses to AZD1222 COVID-19 vaccine. General study points: Clonal diversity may have been underestimated, and the donors were mostly white British, with more females than males. Repertoire sampling was restricted to post-peak T cell response timepoints. Spike-specific TCR breadth and depth went up after people got two AZD1222 doses.

To note about this clone: Antigen: not known.

Per germline, CDR1 SGHDN and CDR2 FVKESK. The CDR3 length is 13 residues. V was shortened by 4 bases and J by 3 bases, with 9 bases between the two germline ends. Generated by immunoSEQ multiplex PCR, the TCRdb table keeps only in-frame clones and is missing some. The table includes roughly 150,000 clones, roughly 87% detected once. The source material was peripheral blood, sampled 28 days after the second AZD1222 dose. V usage is TRBV14 and J usage is TRBJ1-2, with D hard to call. This clonotype was sampled from an adult who received the AZD1222 COVID-19 vaccine. Written as DNA, the CDR3 is TGTGCCAGCAGCCCCGAAGGGTACTATGGCTACACCTTC. Amino acid sequence: CASSPEGYYGYTF.